What follows describes a single T cell receptor beta chain. These data are taken from a study of blood T cell repertoires in COVID-19. Adults between roughly 18 and 90 years of age took part from about 24 US areas. Trimming took off 0 bases at V and 3 bases at J, with 11 bases between the two ends. This CDR3 has 15 residues. In germline, CDR1 is MGHRA, CDR2 YSYEKL. Using immunoSEQ multiplex PCR, the repertoire was profiled, and TCRdb retains in-frame clones only, with some absent. The table includes some 200,000 clones, around 87% detected once. The specimen sequenced was PBMCs or T cells enriched from blood (not recorded which). The receptor was derived from a woman in her late teens or twenties in a cohort exposed to, infected with or recovered from COVID-19 (not recorded which). The chain recombines TRBV4-1 with TRBJ1-2; possible D gene TRBD1, 5 bases. CDR3: CASSQEQGQDYGYTF. The CDR3, as DNA: TGCGCCAGCAGCCAAGAGCAGGGTCAAGACTATGGCTACACCTTC.